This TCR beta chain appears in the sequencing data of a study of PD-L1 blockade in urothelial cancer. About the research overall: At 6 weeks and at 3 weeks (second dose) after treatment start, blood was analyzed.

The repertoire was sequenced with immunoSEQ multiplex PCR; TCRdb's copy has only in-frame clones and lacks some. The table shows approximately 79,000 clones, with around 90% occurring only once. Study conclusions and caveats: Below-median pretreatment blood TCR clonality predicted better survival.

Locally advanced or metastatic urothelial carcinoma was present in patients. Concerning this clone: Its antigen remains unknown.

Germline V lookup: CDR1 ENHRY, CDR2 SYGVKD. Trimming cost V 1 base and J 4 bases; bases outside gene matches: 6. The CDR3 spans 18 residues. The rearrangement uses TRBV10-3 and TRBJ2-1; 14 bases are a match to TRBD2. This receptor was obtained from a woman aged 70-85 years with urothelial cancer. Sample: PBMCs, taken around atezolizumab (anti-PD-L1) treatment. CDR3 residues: CAISELGLAGVSYNEQFF. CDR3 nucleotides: TGTGCCATCAGTGAGTTGGGACTAGCGGGAGTATCTTACAATGAGCAGTTCTTC.